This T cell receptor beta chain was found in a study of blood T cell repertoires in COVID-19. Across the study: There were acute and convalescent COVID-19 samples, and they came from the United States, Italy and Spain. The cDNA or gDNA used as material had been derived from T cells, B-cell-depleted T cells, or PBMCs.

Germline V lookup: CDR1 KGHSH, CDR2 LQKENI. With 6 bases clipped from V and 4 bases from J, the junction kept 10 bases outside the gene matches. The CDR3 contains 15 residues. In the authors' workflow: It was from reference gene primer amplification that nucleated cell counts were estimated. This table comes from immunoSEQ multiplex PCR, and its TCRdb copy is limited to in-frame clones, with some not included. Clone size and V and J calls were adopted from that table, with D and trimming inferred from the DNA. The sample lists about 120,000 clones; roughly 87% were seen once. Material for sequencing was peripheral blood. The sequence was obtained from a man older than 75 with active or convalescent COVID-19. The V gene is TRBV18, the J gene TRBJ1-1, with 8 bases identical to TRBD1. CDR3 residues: CASSPATGASTEAFF. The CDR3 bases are TGTGCCAGCTCCCCAGCGACAGGGGCGTCCACTGAAGCTTTCTTT.